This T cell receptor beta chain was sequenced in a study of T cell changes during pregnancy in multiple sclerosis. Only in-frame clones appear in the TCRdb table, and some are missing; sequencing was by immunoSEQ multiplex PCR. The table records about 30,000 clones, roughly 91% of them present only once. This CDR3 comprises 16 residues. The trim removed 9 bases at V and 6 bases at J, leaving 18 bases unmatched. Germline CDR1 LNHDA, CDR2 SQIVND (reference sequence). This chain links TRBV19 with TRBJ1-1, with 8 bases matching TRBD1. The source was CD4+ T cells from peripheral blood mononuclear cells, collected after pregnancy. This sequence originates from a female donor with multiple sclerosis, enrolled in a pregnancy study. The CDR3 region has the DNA TGTGCCAGCCGCATTACCGGGACAGGAGTTTCCCCTGAAGCTTTCTTT. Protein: CASRITGTGVSPEAFF.